The present TCR beta chain was sequenced within a study of beta chain features in type 1 diabetes. Overall study findings and caveats: Type 1 diabetes patients had TCRB CDR3s that were shorter (moderately but significantly so) in all four CD4+ subsets.

The germline V gene encodes CDR1 MGHDK and CDR2 SYGVNS. The CDR3 loop spans 16 amino acids. What was sequenced were expressed TCRB transcripts, since all of the isolated RNA had been reverse transcribed. The table came from immunoSEQ multiplex PCR; TCRdb's copy has only in-frame clones and leaves some out. The table has under 150,000 clones, approximately 10% seen once; the top ten hold under 0.9%. This clone was counted only a few times. What it recognizes is unknown. At one end the junction does not follow the germline gene, possibly because of a read error. This TCR derives from a man aged 30 to 45 with type 1 diabetes. Sample: central memory CD4+ T cells from blood. The gene calls are TRBV25-1 and TRBJ1-1; a possible D gene is TRBD1 (5 bases). CDR3 in amino acids: CASSESISFVDTEAFF. The CDR3 coding sequence is TGTGCCAGCAGTGAATCAATTTCGTTTGTGGACACAGAAGCTTTCTTT.